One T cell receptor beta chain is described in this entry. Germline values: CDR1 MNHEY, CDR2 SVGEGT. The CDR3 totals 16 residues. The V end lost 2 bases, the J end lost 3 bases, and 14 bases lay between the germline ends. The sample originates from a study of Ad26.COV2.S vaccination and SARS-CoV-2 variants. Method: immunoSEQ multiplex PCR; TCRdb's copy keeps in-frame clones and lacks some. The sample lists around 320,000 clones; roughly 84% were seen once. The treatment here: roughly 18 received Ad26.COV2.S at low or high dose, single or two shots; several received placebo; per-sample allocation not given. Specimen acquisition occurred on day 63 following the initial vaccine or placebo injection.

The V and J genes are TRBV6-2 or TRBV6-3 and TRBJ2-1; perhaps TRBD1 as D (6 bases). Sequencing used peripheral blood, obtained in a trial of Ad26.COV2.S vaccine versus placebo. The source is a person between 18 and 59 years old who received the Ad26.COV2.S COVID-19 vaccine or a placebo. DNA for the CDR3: TGTGCCAGCAGTTACGTGGGGGCGCATATCTACAATGAGCAGTTCTTC. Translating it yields CASSYVGAHIYNEQFF.